The rows below give T cell receptor beta chains drawn from one sample of a study of T cell repertoires in cytomegalovirus infection. MiXCR was run by TCRdb on the reads, yielding one entry per CDR3 protein. The sample consists of fewer than 550,000 distinct CDR3 sequences, around a quarter of them appearing once. The sample taken for sequencing was PBMCs. The receptors shown here come from a human donor in good health (CMV status not recorded). Some clones in this sample may be carry-over from other donors' samples. Each CDR3 is given with its conserved first and last residue. D genes are given only for firm matches. Not all rows give a size; the values are once, few, many and, for expanded clones, a class.

size	V	J	D	DNA	CDR3
NA	TRBV20-1	TRBJ2-6	NA	TGCAGTGCAAGGAGGGGGGGGTCTGGGGCCAACGTCCTGACTTTC	CSARRGGSGANVLTF
few	TRBV20-1	TRBJ2-7	NA	TGCAGTGCTACGGACATGAGGGGTCGGCTCTACGAGCAGTACTTC	CSATDMRGRLYEQYF
few	TRBV2	TRBJ1-6	TRBD1	TGTGCCAGCAGTACCGACAGGGATTCACCCCTCCACTTT	CASSTDRDSPLHF
few	TRBV6-2/TRBV6-3	TRBJ2-1	TRBD2	TGTGCCAGCAGCTCGGGACGGCGACTAGCGGACGGGGTGGATGAGCAGTTCTTC	CASSSGRRLADGVDEQFF
NA	TRBV28	TRBJ1-1	NA	TGTGCCAGCAGTGCGCCGGGGGGCTGGACTGAAGCTTTCTTT	CASSAPGGWTEAFF
NA	TRBV19	TRBJ1-5	TRBD1	TGTGCCAGTACCGGGACAGGGGGCCCTAGCAATCAGCCCCAGCATTTT	CASTGTGGPSNQPQHF
few	TRBV7-3	TRBJ2-1	NA	TGTGCCAGCAGCAAGCTAGCGAACTCCTACAATGAGCAGTTCTTC	CASSKLANSYNEQFF
few	TRBV12-5	TRBJ1-3	TRBD1	TGTGCTAGTGGTTACTCCTCGGACAGGCTATCTGGAAACACCATATATTTT	CASGYSSDRLSGNTIYF
many	TRBV6-1	TRBJ1-4	NA	TGTGCCAGCAGTGGGGACTTCAATGAAAAACTGTTTTTT	CASSGDFNEKLFF
once	TRBV7-9	TRBJ1-5	NA	TGTGCCAGCAGCTTAGCACAGGGAATTAATCAGCCCCTGCATTTT	CASSLAQGINQPLHF
many	TRBV28	TRBJ1-2	TRBD1	TGTGCCAGCAGTTTGTTGGGGACAGGGGGCGCGGGCTATGGCTACACCTTC	CASSLLGTGGAGYGYTF
few	TRBV12-3/TRBV12-4	TRBJ1-5	TRBD1	TGTGCCAGCCGACTCGAGACAGGGGATCAGCCCCAGCATTTT	CASRLETGDQPQHF
many	TRBV7-9	TRBJ2-1	NA	TGTGCCAGCAGTCCGGAGGGGGCCCGTGGGTATGAGCAGTTCTTC	CASSPEGARGYEQFF
NA	TRBV4-1	TRBJ2-1	NA	TGCGCCAGCAGCCAATTGGGGGGTAGAGTCAATGAGCAGTTCTTC	CASSQLGGRVNEQFF
NA	TRBV6-2/TRBV6-3	TRBJ1-5	NA	TGTGCCAGCAGCCCGACAGTGCTGGGACAGCCCCAGCATTTT	CASSPTVLGQPQHF
NA	TRBV28	TRBJ2-7	NA	TGTGCCAGCAGTCCCCCCGGCAGATCCTACGAGCAGTACTTC	CASSPPGRSYEQYF
many	TRBV7-2	TRBJ2-7	TRBD2	TGTGCCAGCAGCCGACTAGCGAGCTCCTACGAGCAGTACTTC	CASSRLASSYEQYF
NA	TRBV6-2/TRBV6-3	TRBJ1-5	NA	TGTGCCAGCAGCCTCGGCGGGGCAGACCAGCATTTT	CASSLGGADQHF
NA	TRBV11-2	TRBJ2-3	NA	TGTGCCAGCAGCCAACTCGCGAAGACAGATACGCAGTATTTT	CASSQLAKTDTQYF
NA	TRBV29-1	TRBJ1-2	NA	TGCAGCGGACGGACTGGGGGCTACTATGGCTACACCTTC	CSGRTGGYYGYTF
NA	TRBV5-4	TRBJ1-2	NA	TGTGCCAGCAGCTTGCTCGATAAAAGGAACTATGGCTACACCTTC	CASSLLDKRNYGYTF
few	TRBV7-9	TRBJ2-3	TRBD2	TGTGCCAGCAGCTTACTTCTAGCGGGACCCACAGATACGCAGTATTTT	CASSLLLAGPTDTQYF
NA	TRBV7-3	TRBJ2-7	NA	TGTGCCAGCAGTCACTTTGGGGGCGCGGGGGAGGACTACGAGCAGTACTTC	CASSHFGGAGEDYEQYF
few	TRBV7-2	TRBJ2-2	NA	TGTGCCAGCAGCTTAGCGGGGGGATATAACACCGGGGAGCTGTTTTTT	CASSLAGGYNTGELFF